The present TCR beta chain was sequenced within a study of T cells after somatic rescue of genetic block (dated by TCRdb to 2018 to 2021). For context, the study as a whole: What the study looked at was long-term robustness, specifically in a T-cell system that came about through somatic rescue of a genetic block in T-cell development.

In regard to this clone: There is no known antigen for this receptor. No much larger clone exists at a distance of one base, and base qualities are not known.

The library came from the immunoSEQ multiplex PCR assay. TCRdb mirrors the immuneACCESS table, restricted to in-frame sequences. Some clones are absent from its copies; in checked studies, under half trace to an unresolved V gene, and the reason for the others is unknown. The sample table contains 100,000 to 120,000 clones; only one count was recorded for 85% to 95% of them. The ten largest clones represent roughly 1.5% of the sample. Input material: peripheral blood mononuclear cells (PBMCs). This TCR was recovered from a woman between 18 and 30 years old.

DNA sequence: TGTGCCAGCAGCTTAGTCCGACAGGGAGGGGAGCTGTTTTTT. The resulting protein is CASSLVRQGGELFF. The chain is made from TRBV7-7 and TRBJ2-2; 7 junctional bases match TRBD1. The germline V gene encodes CDR1 SSHAT and CDR2 FNYEAQ (reference sequence). From its cysteine to its phenylalanine, the CDR3 spans 14 amino acids. The DNA shown is the 42-base CDR3, in frame from base 1. The junction shows trimming of 1 base on V and 8 bases on J, and the gene matches do not reach 4 bases of it.